These 18 T cell receptor beta chains share one sample of origin, sequenced in a study of T cells after yellow fever vaccination. Using its own MiXCR run on the 5' RACE reads, TCRdb lists one record per CDR3 protein. Of approximately 600,000 distinct CDR3 sequences listed, more than 9% are singletons. The starting material was PBMCs, obtained on the day of the yellow fever booster vaccination. Receptor source: a man aged 25-45 years who received the YFV17D yellow fever vaccine.

The DNA of the CDR3 is TGTGCCAGCTCACCAATACACCAAGGGACTGAAGCTTTCTTT. Amino acids: CASSPIHQGTEAFF. The rearrangement links TRBV18 to TRBJ1-1; D unresolved. Trimming cost V 2 bases and J 5 bases, with 12 bases left between them. In germline, CDR1 is KGHSH, CDR2 LQKENI. This CDR3 has 14 residues.

This clonotype was detected only a few times. The chain links TRBV12-3 or TRBV12-4 to TRBJ2-7, with D tentatively TRBD1 (5 bases). This CDR3 region has 15 residues. Trimming cost V 6 bases and J 0 bases, with 15 bases left between them. CDR3 in amino acids: CASREGVGPSYEQYF. CDR3 nucleotides: TGTGCCAGCAGGGAAGGGGTCGGGCCCTCCTACGAGCAGTACTTC.

Only a few counts were recorded for this clonotype. The rearrangement uses TRBV7-2 and TRBJ2-1; no definite D call. This CDR3 is 13 amino acids long. Deletions cut 4 bases from V and 11 bases from J, with 15 bases between. In germline, CDR1 is SGHTA, CDR2 FQGNSA. CDR3 nucleotide sequence: TGTGCCAGCAGCTCCGTAGGGATAAGCAAGCAGTTCTTC. Translation gives CASSSVGISKQFF. The full variable domain, with the rest looked up from reference TRBV7-2 and TRBJ2-1, is GAGVSQSPSNKVTEKGKDVELRCDPISGHTALYWYRQSLGQGLEFLIYFQGNSAPDKSGLPSDRFSAERTGGSVSTLTIQRTQQEDSAVYLCASSSVGISKQFFGPGTRLTVL.

The chain combines TRBV20-1 with TRBJ2-1; 16 positions match TRBD2. CDR3 size: 14 residues. V lost 6 bases to trimming and J lost 8 bases; unmatched junction nucleotides: 4. Germline assignment: CDR1 DFQATT and CDR2 SNEGSKA (reference sequence). CDR3 residues: CSAGTSGRAHEQFF. For the CDR3, the DNA is TGCAGTGCAGGGACTAGCGGGAGGGCACATGAGCAGTTCTTC.

This clonotype was observed a few times. The chain is built from TRBV20-1 and TRBJ2-1; D ambiguous. CDR3 length: 11 amino acids. Looked up from germline, CDR1 is DFQATT and CDR2 is SNEGSKA (reference sequence). V lost 5 bases to trimming and J lost 6 bases, with 8 bases between them. The CDR3 DNA is TGCAGTGCTGCGTTCATCAATGAGCAGTTCTTC. As protein: CSAAFINEQFF.

The V and J genes are TRBV12-3 or TRBV12-4 and TRBJ1-4, with 7 bases identical to TRBD1. The CDR3 spans 15 residues. The junction had 7 bases not matched to a gene; V was cut back by 5 bases and J by 4 bases. The CDR3 reads CASSPSGQVNEKLFF. The CDR3 nucleotides are TGTGCCAGCAGTCCCAGTGGACAGGTTAATGAAAAACTGTTTTTT.

The genes are TRBV4-3 and TRBJ2-1, with TRBD2 as a possible D gene (5 bases). There are 16 residues in the CDR3. Trimming cost V 3 bases and J 6 bases, with 18 bases left between them. Per germline, CDR1 LGHNA and CDR2 YSLEER. As DNA, the CDR3 is TGCGCCAGCAGCCATCTTGGGAGAGCGTACGGCAATGAGCAGTTCTTC. Residues: CASSHLGRAYGNEQFF.

The chain carries TRBV20-1 and TRBJ2-7; 7 bases map to TRBD2. The CDR3 length is 13 residues. Germline CDR1 DFQATT, CDR2 SNEGSKA (reference sequence). Unmatched junction bases numbered 12, after V lost 8 bases and J lost 5 bases. The CDR3 bases are TGCAGTACAGGAGGCGGGAGCACGGACGAGCAGTACTTC. Translated: CSTGGGSTDEQYF.

There are a few counts of this clonotype. J is TRBJ1-5 and V is TRBV19; D is ambiguous. The V end lost 5 bases, the J end lost 4 bases, and 18 bases lay between the germline ends. Germline V gene lookup returns CDR1 LNHDA and CDR2 SQIVND (reference sequence). CDR3 length equals 16 residues. The CDR3 sequence is CASSFSWLAGNQPQHF. The DNA of the CDR3 is TGTGCCAGTAGTTTTAGTTGGTTGGCGGGAAATCAGCCCCAGCATTTT.

The chain combines TRBV20-1 with TRBJ2-7; possibly TRBD2 for D (5 bases). Deletions cut 3 bases from V and 0 bases from J, with 15 bases between. CDR1 is DFQATT, CDR2 SNEGSKA, per germline (reference sequence). The length of the CDR3 is 15 residues. The CDR3 coding sequence is TGCAGTGCTAGCGGTAAGACTACCCTCTCCTACGAGCAGTACTTC. Translating it yields CSASGKTTLSYEQYF.

The chain carries TRBV18 and TRBJ2-5; weak D call: TRBD1 (5 bases). The CDR3 is made up of 15 amino acids. V was clipped by 3 bases and J by 6 bases, with 17 bases between them. Germline CDR1 is KGHSH and CDR2 is LQKENI. This CDR3 reads CASSPGDSRVKTQYF. The CDR3 DNA sequence: TGTGCCAGCTCACCCGGAGACAGCCGGGTGAAGACCCAGTACTTC.

In this sample, this clonotype turned up a few times. The chain combines TRBV18 with TRBJ1-6; D may be TRBD1 (6 bases). This CDR3 is 15 amino acids long. Germline assignment: CDR1 KGHSH and CDR2 LQKENI. V was clipped by 1 base and J by 9 bases, with 13 bases between them. The CDR3 DNA reads TGTGCCAGCTCACCACGGCAACAGGGAGGTTCACCCCTCCACTTT. This gives the protein CASSPRQQGGSPLHF.

The gene calls are TRBV12-3 or TRBV12-4 and TRBJ2-7, with D maybe TRBD1 (6 bases). This CDR3 is built from 16 residues. V was clipped by 3 bases and J by 3 bases, with 18 bases between them. CDR3 sequence: CASSFSSGRGIYEQYF. As DNA, the CDR3 is TGTGCCAGCAGTTTTTCCTCGGGCAGGGGTATCTACGAGCAGTACTTC.

This clonotype turned up a few times. The chain uses TRBV6-4 and TRBJ1-2, with D tentatively TRBD1 (5 bases). CDR1 MRHNA and CDR2 SNTAGT come from the germline V gene. V lost 4 bases and J lost 4, with 16 bases in between. This CDR3 spans 15 amino acids. Here the CDR3 reads CASSVGQGPSYGYTF. CDR3 nucleotides: TGTGCCAGCAGTGTCGGGCAGGGCCCCTCCTATGGCTACACCTTC.

This clonotype was seen only a few times. This chain connects TRBV5-1 to TRBJ2-5; TRBD1 aligns across 7 bases. The CDR3 length is 14 residues. Germline loops: CDR1 SGHRS, CDR2 YFSETQ. V gave up 4 bases and J gave up 4 bases; unmatched junction bases: 7. This CDR3 reads CASSSGQARETQYF. The CDR3 region has the DNA TGCGCCAGCAGCAGTGGACAGGCCCGAGAGACCCAGTACTTC.

Ten or more counts support this clonotype. V and J are TRBV19 and TRBJ2-3; TRBD2 aligns across 8 bases. Germline V gene lookup returns CDR1 LNHDA and CDR2 SQIVND (reference sequence). The V gene end was trimmed by 1 base and the J gene end by 6 bases; junction bases not matched to a gene: 6. This CDR3 is 15 amino acids long. Written as DNA, the CDR3 is TGTGCCAGTAGTATAGTTGCGGGAGGCGCCGATACGCAGTATTTT. It codes for CASSIVAGGADTQYF.

This clonotype has just a few counts. The V gene is TRBV5-4, the J gene TRBJ2-2, with a tentative D call TRBD2 (6 bases). Germline V CDR1 and CDR2: SGHNT, YYREEE (reference sequence). V lost 4 bases, J lost 7 bases, and 14 bases lay in between. The CDR3 is 14 residues long. The DNA of the CDR3 is TGTGCCAGCAGCCCCGGGACTCACGACGGGGAGCTGTTTTTT. It yields the protein CASSPGTHDGELFF.

The CDR3 loop reads CSVGGQAVSTDTQYF. The CDR3 DNA is TGCAGCGTTGGTGGACAGGCGGTTAGCACAGATACGCAGTATTTT. The rearrangement links TRBV29-1 to TRBJ2-3; 7 bases match TRBD1. The CDR3 has 15 amino acids. Losses at the gene ends were 4 bases for V and 0 bases for J; bases not matched to a gene: 7. Germline lookup yields CDR1 SQVTM and CDR2 ANQGSEA.